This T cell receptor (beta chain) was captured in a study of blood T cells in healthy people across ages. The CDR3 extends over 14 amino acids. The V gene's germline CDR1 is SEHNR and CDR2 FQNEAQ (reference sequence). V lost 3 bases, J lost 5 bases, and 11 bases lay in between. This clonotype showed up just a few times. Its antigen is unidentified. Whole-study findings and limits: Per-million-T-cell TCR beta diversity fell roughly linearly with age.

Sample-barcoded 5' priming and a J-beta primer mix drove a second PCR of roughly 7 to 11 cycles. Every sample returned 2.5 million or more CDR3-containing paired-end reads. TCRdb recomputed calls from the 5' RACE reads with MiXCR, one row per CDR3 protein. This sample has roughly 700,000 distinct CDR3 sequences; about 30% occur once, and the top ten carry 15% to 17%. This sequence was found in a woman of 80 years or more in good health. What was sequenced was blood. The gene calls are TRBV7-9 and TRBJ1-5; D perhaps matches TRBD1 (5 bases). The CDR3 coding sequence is TGTGCCAGCAGCTTTGTCGGGGCTGATCAGCCCCAGCATTTT. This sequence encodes CASSFVGADQPQHF.